The clone carrying this T cell receptor (beta chain) was observed at least ten times. Its antigen is currently unknown. All patients picked for sequencing had shown, by flow cytometry, an expansion of CD8+CD57+ cells. Acquired aplastic anemia of severe grade affected all patients. Both TCR beta VDJ combination and CDR3 sequence profiling were carried out. Genomic DNA was the template for this profiling. In TCRdb, the reads were re-called with MiXCR into one record per CDR3 protein. The sample comprises about 180,000 distinct CDR3 sequences, less than 60% of which are singletons, and more than 1.5% rests with the top ten. This specimen comes from a study of CD8+CD57+ T cells in acquired aplastic anemia. Study-level findings and limits: No significant patient-versus-control difference appeared in CD8+ Simpson's diversity. The study identified almost 30 CD8+ CDR3 sequences shared by patients and controls.

This CDR3 spans 13 amino acids. Per germline, CDR1 SQVTM and CDR2 ANQGSEA. This chain connects TRBV29-1 to TRBJ1-5; D is possibly TRBD1 (6 bases). Sequenced material: sorted CD4+, CD8+, or CD8+CD57+ T cells (not recorded which) from PBMCs. This clonotype was sampled from a human donor with aplastic anemia. The CDR3: CSIKSGDGQPQHF. For the CDR3, the DNA is TGCAGTATCAAGTCAGGGGATGGGCAGCCCCAGCATTTT.